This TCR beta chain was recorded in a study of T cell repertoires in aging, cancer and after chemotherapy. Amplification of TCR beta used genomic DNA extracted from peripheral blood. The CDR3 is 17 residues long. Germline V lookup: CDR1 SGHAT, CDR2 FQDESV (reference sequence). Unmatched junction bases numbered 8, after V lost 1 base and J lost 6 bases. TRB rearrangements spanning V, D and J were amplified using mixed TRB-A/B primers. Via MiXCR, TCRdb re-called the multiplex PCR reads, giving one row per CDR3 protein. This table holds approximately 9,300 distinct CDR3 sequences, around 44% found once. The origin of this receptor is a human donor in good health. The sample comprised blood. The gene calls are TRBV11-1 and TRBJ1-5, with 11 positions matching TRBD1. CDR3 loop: CASSLDYGTGGSQPQHF. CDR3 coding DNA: TGTGCCAGCAGCTTAGACTATGGGACAGGGGGGAGTCAGCCCCAGCATTTT.